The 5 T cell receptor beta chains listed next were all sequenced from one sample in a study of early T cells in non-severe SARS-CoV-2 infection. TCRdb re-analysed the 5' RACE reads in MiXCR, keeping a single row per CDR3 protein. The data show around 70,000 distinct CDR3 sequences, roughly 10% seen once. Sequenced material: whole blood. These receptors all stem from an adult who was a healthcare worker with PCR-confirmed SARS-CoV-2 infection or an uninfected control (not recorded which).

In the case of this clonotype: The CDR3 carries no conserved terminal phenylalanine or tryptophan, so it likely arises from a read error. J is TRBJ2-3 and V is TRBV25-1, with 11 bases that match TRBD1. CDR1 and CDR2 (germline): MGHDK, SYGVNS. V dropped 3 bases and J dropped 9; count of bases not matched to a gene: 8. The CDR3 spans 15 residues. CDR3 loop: CASSDTGTGGGTQYL. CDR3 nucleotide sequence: TGTGCCAGCAGTGACACCGGGACAGGGGGAGGGACGCAGTATCTT.

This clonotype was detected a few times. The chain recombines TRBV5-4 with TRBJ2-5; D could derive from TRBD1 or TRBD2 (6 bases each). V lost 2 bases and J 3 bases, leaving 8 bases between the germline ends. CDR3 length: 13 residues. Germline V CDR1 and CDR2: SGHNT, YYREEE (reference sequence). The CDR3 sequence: CASSLRGEETQYF. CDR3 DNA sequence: TGTGCCAGCAGCTTAAGGGGGGAAGAGACCCAGTACTTC.

CDR3 nucleotide sequence: TGTGCCAGCAGCAAAGACAGGGTTGAGCAGTACTTC. Amino acids: CASSKDRVEQYF. The chain carries TRBV6-2 or TRBV6-3 and TRBJ2-7; 7 nucleotides match TRBD1. Per the germline V gene, CDR1 is MNHEY and CDR2 is SVGEGT. V lost 6 bases, J lost 7 bases, and 6 bases stayed unmatched. This CDR3 comprises 12 residues.

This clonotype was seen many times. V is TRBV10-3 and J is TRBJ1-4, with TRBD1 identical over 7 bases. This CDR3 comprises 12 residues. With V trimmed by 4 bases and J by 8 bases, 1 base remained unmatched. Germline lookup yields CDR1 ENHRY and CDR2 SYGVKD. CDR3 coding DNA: TGTGCCATCAGTGCGGACAGGGAAAAACTGTTTTTT. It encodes CAISADREKLFF.

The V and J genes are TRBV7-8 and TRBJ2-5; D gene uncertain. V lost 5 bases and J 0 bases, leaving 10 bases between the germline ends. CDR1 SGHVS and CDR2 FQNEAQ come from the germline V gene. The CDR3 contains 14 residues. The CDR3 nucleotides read TGTGCCAGCAGCCCGACAACGTACCAAGAGACCCAGTACTTC. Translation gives CASSPTTYQETQYF.